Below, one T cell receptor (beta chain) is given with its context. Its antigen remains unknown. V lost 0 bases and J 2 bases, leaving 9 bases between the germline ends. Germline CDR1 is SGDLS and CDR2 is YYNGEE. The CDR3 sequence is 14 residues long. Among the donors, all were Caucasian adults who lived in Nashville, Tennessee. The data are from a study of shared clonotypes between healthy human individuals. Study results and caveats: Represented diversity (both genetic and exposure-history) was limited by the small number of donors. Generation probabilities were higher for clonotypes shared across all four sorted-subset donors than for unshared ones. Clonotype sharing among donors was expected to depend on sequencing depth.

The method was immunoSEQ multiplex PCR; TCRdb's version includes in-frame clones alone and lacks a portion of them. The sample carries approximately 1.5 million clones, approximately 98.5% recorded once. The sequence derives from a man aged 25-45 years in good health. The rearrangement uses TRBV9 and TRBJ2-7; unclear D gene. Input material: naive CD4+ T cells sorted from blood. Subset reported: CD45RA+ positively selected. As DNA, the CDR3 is TGTGCCAGCAGCGTAGGCGCCAGTACCTACGAGCAGTACTTC. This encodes CASSVGASTYEQYF.